A single sample is the source of the 14 T cell receptor beta chains below, sequenced in a study of identical twins. TCRdb independently ran MiXCR on the 5' RACE reads; one entry per CDR3 protein. This sample yields about 790,000 distinct CDR3 sequences, of which 15% to 20% are seen a single time; around 12% belongs to the top ten. The same sample was also studied in work on T cells expressing NK-cell markers.

Sequenced: PBMCs. These TCRs come from a woman aged 18-29 years in good health.

Only one count was recorded for this clonotype. The chain combines TRBV7-9 with TRBJ2-7; the D is unclear. Germline CDR1 and CDR2: SEHNR and FQNEAQ (reference sequence). The CDR3 spans 16 residues. Trimming cost V 0 bases and J 1 base, with 13 bases left between them. CDR3: CASSLASDLGSYEQYF. The DNA for the CDR3 is TGTGCCAGCAGCTTAGCGTCAGACTTGGGTTCCTACGAGCAGTACTTC. The whole variable domain, remainder taken from reference TRBV7-9 and TRBJ2-7, is DTGVSQNPRHKITKRGQNVTFRCDPISEHNRLYWYRQTLGQGPEFLTYFQNEAQLEKSRLLSDRFSAERPKGSFSTLEIQRTEQGDSAMYLCASSLASDLGSYEQYFGPGTRLTVT.

This clonotype was detected only a few times. The chain joins TRBV12-3 or TRBV12-4 to TRBJ2-7; D is perhaps TRBD2 (6 bases). The V and J ends lost 3 bases and 4 bases respectively, with 13 bases between them. The length of the CDR3 is 14 residues. This CDR3 is CASSLGEAWYEQYF. DNA for the CDR3: TGTGCCAGCAGTTTGGGGGAGGCGTGGTACGAGCAGTACTTC.

This clonotype occurred a few times. CDR3 nucleotide sequence: TGTGCCACCAGCAGAGCAGTCGGGGAGCAGTTCTTC. Residues: CATSRAVGEQFF. The V and J genes are TRBV15 and TRBJ2-1; D not resolved. The germline CDR1 and CDR2 sequences are LNHNV and YYDKDF (reference sequence). With 1 base removed from V and 10 bases from J, the gap between germline ends came to 8 bases. This CDR3 has 12 residues.

J is TRBJ1-4 and V is TRBV12-3 or TRBV12-4; TRBD1 is a possible D gene (6 bases). This CDR3 region has 14 residues. Trimming removed 6 bases from V and 7 bases from J, with 15 bases in between. This CDR3 is CASSRERGAEKLFF. In nucleotides, the CDR3 is TGTGCCAGCAGCAGGGAAAGGGGGGCTGAAAAACTGTTTTTT.

This chain's CDR3 is CASSQSGRAYNEQFF. The CDR3, as DNA: TGTGCCAGCAGCCAAAGCGGGAGGGCCTACAATGAGCAGTTCTTC. The J gene is TRBJ2-1, the V gene TRBV12-3 or TRBV12-4, with 10 bases aligning to TRBD2. This CDR3 is 15 amino acids long. Trimming removed 6 bases from V and 2 bases from J; junction bases left unmatched: 4.

This clonotype has more than one count but fewer than ten. The chain is built from TRBV7-9 and TRBJ2-7; the D is unclear. The CDR3 contains 13 residues. CDR1 is SEHNR and CDR2 is FQNEAQ in the germline V gene (reference sequence). V was pared by 5 bases and J by 7 bases, with 15 bases between. This CDR3 reads CASSTRRLSEQYF. The CDR3 bases are TGTGCCAGCAGCACCCGACGGTTGAGTGAGCAGTACTTC.

The chain employs TRBV7-2 and TRBJ2-7; possible D gene TRBD1, 6 bases. CDR3 length: 15 residues. Germline-derived CDR1 and CDR2 are SGHTA and FQGNSA. V was trimmed by 4 bases and J by 0 bases, leaving 13 bases between them. CDR3 loop: CASSYKTGSSYEQYF. The CDR3 DNA follows: TGTGCCAGCAGCTACAAGACAGGAAGCTCCTACGAGCAGTACTTC.

This clonotype was seen many times. V gene TRBV12-3 or TRBV12-4 combines with J gene TRBJ1-4, with unresolved D. The CDR3 runs 14 residues. V lost 6 bases to trimming and J lost 13 bases, with 21 bases between them. The CDR3 bases are TGTGCCAGCAGCCTCGTCCCTGGCAAAATGAGACTGTTTTTT. It yields the protein CASSLVPGKMRLFF.

This clonotype occurred a few times. The chain joins TRBV9 to TRBJ2-5, with D unclear. Deletions cut 1 base from V and 1 base from J, with 11 bases between. From germline, CDR1 is SGDLS and CDR2 YYNGEE. This CDR3 spans 15 amino acids. Here the CDR3 reads CASSVNHGPQETQYF. The CDR3 DNA is TGTGCCAGCAGCGTAAATCACGGGCCCCAAGAGACCCAGTACTTC.

CDR3: CASKRGGIDEQFF. CDR3 nucleotide sequence: TGCGCCAGCAAGCGGGGCGGGATCGATGAGCAGTTCTTC. The J gene is TRBJ2-1, the V gene TRBV5-1, with 7 bases aligning to TRBD2. CDR3 size: 13 residues. Unmatched junction bases numbered 8, after V lost 6 bases and J lost 8 bases. CDR1 is SGHRS, CDR2 YFSETQ, per germline.

This chain joins TRBV10-3 and TRBJ2-5; D possibly corresponds to TRBD1 (7 bases). Trimming cost V 8 bases and J 3 bases, with 13 bases left between them. This CDR3 is 13 amino acids long. CDR1 ENHRY and CDR2 SYGVKD come from the germline V gene. CDR3 in DNA: TGTGCCATCGGGGCGGGGACAGAAGAGACCCAGTACTTC. Translation: CAIGAGTEETQYF.

This clonotype was observed once. The chain couples TRBV5-1 to TRBJ2-5; 10 bases map to TRBD2. The V gene's germline CDR1 is SGHRS and CDR2 YFSETQ. The CDR3 length is 17 residues. V shed 0 bases and J 7 bases; nucleotides not matched to a gene: 12. The chain's CDR3 is CASSLGALTSGIMTQYF. Here the CDR3 DNA reads TGCGCCAGCAGCTTGGGGGCCTTAACTAGCGGGATCATGACCCAGTACTTC.

This clonotype has a handful of counts. The genes are TRBV20-1 and TRBJ2-1; 7 nucleotides line up with TRBD1. The V and J ends lost 6 bases and 7 bases, in that order; junction bases with no gene match: 3. The CDR3 has 11 residues. The germline V gene has CDR1 DFQATT and CDR2 SNEGSKA (reference sequence). CDR3: CSAWTGNEQFF. The CDR3 DNA sequence: TGCAGTGCCTGGACAGGAAATGAGCAGTTCTTC.

The chain links TRBV20-1 to TRBJ1-2, with a tentative D call TRBD1 (5 bases). Germline V gene lookup returns CDR1 DFQATT and CDR2 SNEGSKA (reference sequence). The CDR3 is 15 amino acids. V dropped 1 base and J dropped 4 bases, with 16 bases sitting between them. CDR3 sequence (DNA): TGCAGTGCTAGAGGGAGGGGCCAAAGGGGCTATGGCTACACCTTC. Protein product: CSARGRGQRGYGYTF.